This T cell receptor (beta chain) emerged from a study of cytomegalovirus exposure and HLA in healthy donors. The PCR ran on 60 Vbeta and 13 Jbeta primers. TCRdb's copy holds only in-frame clones and misses some; the assay was immunoSEQ multiplex PCR. This table lists under 200,000 clones. Broader study findings: TCR beta V- and J-gene trimming, according to a later analysis, was linked to a missense DCLRE1C variant. Within an earlier analysis, most TCR beta V segments proved productive either about 90% or about 30% of the time. TCR association rates varied by HLA locus in a later analysis, with DRB1 highest and HLA-C lowest.

Comments on this clone: The antigen is undetermined. The sample holds other DNA sequences that translate to the same CDR3.

At collection, donors were nominally healthy, but unrecorded immune exposures were probable. CDR1 is MNHEY, CDR2 SMNVEV, per germline (reference sequence). The CDR3 sequence is 14 residues long. J gave up 4 bases and V 5 bases, and 4 bases lay outside the gene matches. V and J are TRBV27 and TRBJ2-7; 11 bases match TRBD2. The TCR sequence derives from a woman aged 18-29 years in good health and CMV-seropositive. The sequenced sample consisted of PBMCs. As DNA, the CDR3 is TGTGCCAGCAGTCTGACTAGCGGGATATACGAGCAGTACTTC. Encoded protein: CASSLTSGIYEQYF.